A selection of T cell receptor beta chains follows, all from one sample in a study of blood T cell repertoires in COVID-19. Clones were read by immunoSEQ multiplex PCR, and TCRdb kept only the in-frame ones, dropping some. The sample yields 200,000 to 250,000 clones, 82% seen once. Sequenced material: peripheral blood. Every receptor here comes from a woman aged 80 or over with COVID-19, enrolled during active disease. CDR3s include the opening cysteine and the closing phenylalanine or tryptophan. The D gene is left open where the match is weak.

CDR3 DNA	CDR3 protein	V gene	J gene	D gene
TGTGCCAGCAGCTTACTACAGGGGAACACCGAAGCTTTCTTT	CASSLLQGNTEAFF	TRBV7-9	TRBJ1-1	TRBD1
TGTGCCAGCAGCCCCCCGGGACAGTCGGGAGCTAACTATGGCTACACCTTC	CASSPPGQSGANYGYTF	TRBV5-8	TRBJ1-2	TRBD1
TGCGCCAGCAGTGACCCAGGTATTCAGCCCCAGCATTTT	CASSDPGIQPQHF	TRBV10-2	TRBJ1-5	.
TGTGCCTGGGTTAGCGGGAGGTGGGGTGAGCAGTTCTTC	CAWVSGRWGEQFF	TRBV30	TRBJ2-1	TRBD2
TGTGCCAGCAGCTCTCCGGACAGCTCCTACGAGCAGTACTTC	CASSSPDSSYEQYF	TRBV7-9	TRBJ2-7	.
TGTGCCAGCAGCTTCCTGCAGAGGAACAGGGGGAATGGCTACACCTTC	CASSFLQRNRGNGYTF	TRBV5-6	TRBJ1-2	TRBD1
TGTGCCAGCAGCAAACTGCAGGCAGAGACCCAGTACTTC	CASSKLQAETQYF	TRBV7-6	TRBJ2-5	.
TGTGCCTGGAGTGTCGGTCAGGGAGGCCAGCCCCAGCATTTT	CAWSVGQGGQPQHF	TRBV30	TRBJ1-5	.
TGTGCCAGCAGCTTAGCGGAGAACTACGAGCAGTACTTC	CASSLAENYEQYF	TRBV11-3	TRBJ2-7	.
TGCAGCGTTGAGTTGGCGGGAAAGATTCCGGAGACCCAGTACTTC	CSVELAGKIPETQYF	TRBV29-1	TRBJ2-5	.
TGTGCCAGCAGTGACAGGGGAACTAACTATGGCTACACCTTC	CASSDRGTNYGYTF	TRBV2	TRBJ1-2	.
TGCGCCAGCAGTACACCGAACACCGGGGAGCTGTTTTTT	CASSTPNTGELFF	TRBV10-1	TRBJ2-2	.